These T cell receptor beta chains were read from a single sample in a study of cytomegalovirus exposure and HLA in healthy donors. The method was immunoSEQ multiplex PCR; TCRdb's version includes in-frame clones alone and lacks a portion of them. The table gives 63,000 or so clones; the top ten clones make up less than 20% of it. Sequencing was carried out using PBMCs. The receptors derive from a boy younger than 18 in good health and CMV-seronegative. Each CDR3 is given with its conserved first and last residue. The D gene is left open where the match is weak.

D,V,J,CDR3,DNA
NA,TRBV9,TRBJ1-1,CASSVDGSHKMNTEAFF,TGTGCCAGCAGCGTAGACGGGTCACACAAAATGAACACTGAAGCTTTCTTT
NA,TRBV9,TRBJ1-2,CASSVAWQALNYGYTF,TGTGCCAGCAGCGTAGCTTGGCAGGCCCTCAACTATGGCTACACCTTC
NA,TRBV29-1,TRBJ1-1,CSVAPQAGDTEAFF,TGCAGCGTGGCCCCGCAGGCGGGTGACACTGAAGCTTTCTTT
NA,TRBV18,TRBJ1-1,CASSPRGRGGTEAFF,TGTGCCAGCTCACCTCGGGGCAGGGGCGGGACTGAAGCTTTCTTT
NA,TRBV6-5,TRBJ2-7,CASSKRTPIYEQYF,TGTGCCAGCAGTAAACGGACTCCTATCTACGAGCAGTACTTC
NA,TRBV9,TRBJ2-6,CASSFPTGLTSGANVLTF,TGTGCCAGCAGCTTTCCGACAGGATTAACCTCTGGGGCCAACGTCCTGACTTTC
TRBD2,TRBV5-4,TRBJ2-1,CASSFGGSPYNEQFF,TGTGCCAGCAGCTTCGGCGGGAGTCCCTACAATGAGCAGTTCTTC
NA,TRBV5-1,TRBJ1-2,CASSLTRVYGYTF,TGCGCCAGCAGCCTTACCAGGGTCTATGGCTACACCTTC
NA,TRBV4-2,TRBJ1-2,CASSQESGDGYGYTF,TGTGCCAGCAGCCAAGAGTCCGGGGATGGCTATGGCTACACCTTC
NA,TRBV11-2,TRBJ2-7,CASSLGQTYEQYF,TGTGCCAGCAGCTTAGGTCAGACTTACGAGCAGTACTTC
NA,TRBV6-1,TRBJ1-1,CASSDRGWVNTEAFF,TGTGCCAGCAGTGACCGAGGGTGGGTGAACACTGAAGCTTTCTTT
TRBD2,TRBV11-3,TRBJ2-2,CASSSSGTTAGELFF,TGTGCCAGCAGCTCGTCAGGGACTACGGCCGGGGAGCTGTTTTTT
NA,TRBV30,TRBJ2-7,CACPRTGESYEQYF,TGTGCCTGTCCGAGGACGGGGGAATCCTACGAGCAGTACTTC
NA,TRBV11-2,TRBJ2-7,CASSLWSYEQYF,TGTGCCAGCAGCTTATGGAGCTACGAGCAGTACTTC
NA,TRBV4-1,TRBJ1-6,CASSQAVTRSHSSYNSPLHF,TGCGCCAGCAGCCAAGCGGTAACTCGTAGTCATAGCTCCTATAATTCACCCCTCCACTTT
TRBD1,TRBV27,TRBJ1-6,CASSRTGRGMGGDSPLHF,TGTGCCAGCAGCCGGACAGGGCGAGGGATGGGGGGCGATTCACCCCTCCACTTT
TRBD2,TRBV9,TRBJ2-3,CASSPGGLAGVATQYF,TGTGCCAGCAGCCCCGGGGGGCTAGCGGGAGTGGCTACGCAGTATTTT
NA,TRBV9,TRBJ1-1,CASSVPDSLREAFF,TGTGCCAGCAGCGTTCCGGACAGCCTTCGGGAAGCTTTCTTT
NA,TRBV7-8,TRBJ1-6,CASSLAEMMTPYSPLHF,TGTGCCAGCAGCTTAGCGGAAATGATGACTCCTTATTCACCCCTCCACTTT
NA,TRBV19,TRBJ1-1,CASNSNWNTEAFF,TGTGCCAGTAATTCAAACTGGAACACTGAAGCTTTCTTT
NA,TRBV6-5,TRBJ1-1,CASEEGSSTEAFF,TGTGCCAGCGAGGAGGGGAGTAGCACTGAAGCTTTCTTT
NA,TRBV5-4,TRBJ1-1,CASSKGLRDAGKAFF,TGTGCCAGCAGCAAAGGGTTGCGGGACGCCGGCAAAGCTTTCTTT
NA,TRBV30,TRBJ1-2,CAWTAGAGYTF,TGTGCCTGGACGGCGGGTGCGGGCTACACCTTC
TRBD1,TRBV6-5,TRBJ1-2,CASSYSGGQGHARYTF,TGTGCCAGCAGTTACTCGGGGGGACAGGGACATGCGCGCTACACCTTC
NA,TRBV5-1,TRBJ1-5,CASTPTGGGGQPQHF,TGCGCCAGCACCCCGACCGGGGGGGGTGGTCAGCCCCAGCATTTT
TRBD1,TRBV6-1,TRBJ2-1,CASNPTGPFNEQFF,TGTGCCAGCAATCCGACAGGGCCGTTCAATGAGCAGTTCTTC
NA,TRBV5-8,TRBJ1-1,CASSLRGVTEAFF,TGTGCCAGCAGCCTTCGGGGGGTCACTGAAGCTTTCTTT
NA,TRBV19,TRBJ2-4,CASSGRGAENIQYF,TGTGCCAGTAGCGGACGGGGGGCCGAAAACATTCAGTACTTC
NA,TRBV5-1,TRBJ1-1,CASSPRESGGAEAFF,TGCGCCAGCAGCCCTCGGGAATCGGGGGGCGCTGAAGCTTTCTTT
TRBD2,TRBV5-4,TRBJ2-3,CASSNGLVGDTQYF,TGTGCCAGCAGCAACGGACTAGTAGGAGATACGCAGTATTTT
NA,TRBV7-3,TRBJ2-7,CASSLIAGLTLDF,TGTGCCAGCAGCTTAATCGCGGGACTCACATTGGACTTC
NA,TRBV30,TRBJ1-6,CAWSPGGASYNSPLHF,TGTGCCTGGAGTCCAGGAGGTGCCAGTTATAATTCACCCCTCCACTTT
NA,TRBV28,TRBJ1-2,CASSLTYGGNYGYTF,TGTGCCAGCAGTTTAACGTATGGGGGCAACTATGGCTACACCTTC
TRBD1,TRBV5-6,TRBJ2-1,CASTQGVEQFF,TGTGCCAGCACCCAGGGGGTGGAGCAGTTCTTC
NA,TRBV19,TRBJ2-6,CASSMISGGANVLTF,TGTGCCAGTAGTATGATTTCAGGTGGGGCCAACGTCCTGACTTTC